Following are 14 T cell receptor beta chains from one sample sequenced in a study of glioma-infiltrating T cells after dendritic cell vaccination (dated by TCRdb to 2016 to 2018). The library was made by the immunoSEQ multiplex PCR assay. TCRdb's version of the immuneACCESS table is confined to in-frame rearrangements and falls short of the full clone set. An unresolved V gene accounts for under half of the shortfall where checked; the remainder is of unknown origin. The sample table records roughly 82,000 clones; over 85% of these occur just once. 3% to 3.5% of the sample is taken by the ten largest. The sample in question was blood, obtained before dendritic cell vaccination. The receptor set was obtained from a human donor with glioblastoma.

J is TRBJ1-5 and V is TRBV6-1, with D hard to call. The germline V gene encodes CDR1 MNHNS and CDR2 SASEGT. Trimming took off 2 bases at V and 4 bases at J, with 9 bases between the two ends. The CDR3 loop spans 14 amino acids. For the CDR3, the DNA is TGTGCCAGCAGTGAATGGCAGGTTAATCAGCCCCAGCATTTT. Amino acids: CASSEWQVNQPQHF.

The genes are TRBV6-1 and TRBJ2-7, with TRBD2 matching 13 bases. The length of the CDR3 is 16 residues. V gave up 2 bases and J gave up 4 bases; unmatched junction bases: 5. Germline V gene data show CDR1 as MNHNS and CDR2 as SASEGT. CDR3 protein: CASSEIGLAGVYEQYF. CDR3 nucleotides: TGTGCCAGCAGTGAAATAGGACTAGCGGGAGTTTACGAGCAGTACTTC.

This clone was recorded a few times. The chain carries TRBV7-2 and TRBJ1-6, with unresolved D. The V and J ends lost 4 bases and 4 bases respectively, with 8 bases between them. CDR1 is SGHTA, CDR2 FQGNSA, per germline. The CDR3 is made up of 14 amino acids. The CDR3 sequence: CASSSTSYNSPLHF. CDR3 nucleotide sequence: TGTGCCAGCAGCTCGACATCATATAATTCACCCCTCCACTTT.

CDR3 sequence (DNA): TGTGCCACCCGCCCCCCTACAGGGGGCCGTTATGGCTACACCTTC. It specifies CATRPPTGGRYGYTF. V gene TRBV19 combines with J gene TRBJ1-2, with 9 bases aligning to TRBD1. The CDR3 spans 15 residues. Germline CDR1 and CDR2: LNHDA and SQIVND (reference sequence). With V trimmed by 10 bases and J by 5 bases, 14 bases remained unmatched.

V usage is TRBV11-3 and J usage is TRBJ2-2; no firm D call. Per the germline V gene, CDR1 is SGHNT and CDR2 is YENEEA. The CDR3 is 14 residues long. Trimming took 2 bases from V and 7 from J, leaving 11 bases between them. The CDR3 here is CASSLSRSLGELFF. CDR3 DNA: TGTGCCAGCAGCTTAAGCAGGTCCCTCGGGGAGCTGTTTTTT.

V usage is TRBV7-8 and J usage is TRBJ1-5; D is uncertain. The CDR3 covers 15 residues. From germline, CDR1 is SGHVS and CDR2 FQNEAQ. V lost 0 bases to trimming and J lost 3 bases, with 9 bases between them. The CDR3 coding sequence is TGTGCCAGCAGCTTAGCCCCGAGTCCCAATCAGCCCCAGCATTTT. Translating it yields CASSLAPSPNQPQHF.

The chain combines TRBV30 with TRBJ2-7; the match to TRBD2 covers 7 bases. The CDR3 contains 13 residues. Per germline, CDR1 GTSNPN and CDR2 SVGIG (reference sequence). J lost 0 bases, V lost 7 bases, and 6 bases had no gene match. The CDR3 region has the DNA TGTGCCTCGCTAGCGGACTCCTCCTACGAGCAGTACTTC. Encoded protein: CASLADSSYEQYF.

The CDR3, as DNA: TGTGCCAGCAGCTTATGGACAGGGTCACCCCTCCACTTT. It specifies CASSLWTGSPLHF. V usage is TRBV11-2 and J usage is TRBJ1-6; 8 bases fit TRBD1. The germline gives CDR1 SGHAT, CDR2 FQNNGV. CDR3 length: 13 amino acids. J lost 10 bases, V lost 2 bases, and 1 base had no gene match.

V gene TRBV6-1 combines with J gene TRBJ1-2, with 7 positions matching TRBD1. V trimming: 4 bases; J trimming: 7 bases; junction bases outside the gene matches: 9. The germline CDR1 and CDR2 sequences are MNHNS and SASEGT. The CDR3 runs 14 residues. CDR3 residues: CASSGSTGIPGYTF. In DNA form, the CDR3 reads TGTGCCAGCAGTGGTTCGACAGGGATCCCTGGCTACACCTTC.

The rearrangement joins TRBV27 to TRBJ1-6, with TRBD1 matching over 9 bases. CDR1 and CDR2 from the germline V gene are MNHEY and SMNVEV (reference sequence). With 4 bases clipped from V and 10 bases from J, the junction kept 8 bases outside the gene matches. This CDR3 spans 15 amino acids. For the CDR3, the DNA is TGTGCCAGCAGTTGGGGGACAGGGAATCGATCACCCCTCCACTTT. Translation gives CASSWGTGNRSPLHF.

The J gene is TRBJ2-7, the V gene TRBV7-9; no clear D. Trimming pared 3 bases from V and 3 bases from J, leaving 3 bases between. This CDR3 has 11 amino acids. The germline CDR1 and CDR2 sequences are SEHNR and FQNEAQ (reference sequence). The CDR3 spells CASSFNYEQYF. The CDR3 DNA follows: TGTGCCAGCAGCTTCAACTACGAGCAGTACTTC.

The rearrangement joins TRBV5-4 to TRBJ2-5, with 8 bases identical to TRBD2. CDR1 and CDR2 (germline): SGHNT, YYREEE (reference sequence). CDR3 length: 14 amino acids. The ends lost 4 bases at V and 1 base at J; junction bases unmatched: 3. The CDR3 DNA reads TGTGCCAGCAGCCGGGAGGGACTCCAAGAGACCCAGTACTTC. Protein sequence: CASSREGLQETQYF.

The chain recombines TRBV28 with TRBJ1-1; D gene uncertain. Per germline, CDR1 MDHEN and CDR2 SYDVKM. V gave up 4 bases and J gave up 0 bases, with 6 bases separating them. This CDR3 comprises 13 residues. The CDR3 spells CASSYNLNTEAFF. The CDR3 nucleotides are TGTGCCAGCAGTTATAATCTGAACACTGAAGCTTTCTTT.

This clone was detected only a few times. V usage is TRBV19 and J usage is TRBJ1-5, with TRBD1 matching over 7 bases. CDR3 length: 15 amino acids. Germline trimming cut 7 bases from V and 5 bases from J; bases unmatched to any gene: 11. Germline CDR1 LNHDA, CDR2 SQIVND (reference sequence). The CDR3 DNA reads TGTGCCAGTACCCCTAGGACAGGTTTGCATCAGCCCCAGCATTTT. As protein: CASTPRTGLHQPQHF.